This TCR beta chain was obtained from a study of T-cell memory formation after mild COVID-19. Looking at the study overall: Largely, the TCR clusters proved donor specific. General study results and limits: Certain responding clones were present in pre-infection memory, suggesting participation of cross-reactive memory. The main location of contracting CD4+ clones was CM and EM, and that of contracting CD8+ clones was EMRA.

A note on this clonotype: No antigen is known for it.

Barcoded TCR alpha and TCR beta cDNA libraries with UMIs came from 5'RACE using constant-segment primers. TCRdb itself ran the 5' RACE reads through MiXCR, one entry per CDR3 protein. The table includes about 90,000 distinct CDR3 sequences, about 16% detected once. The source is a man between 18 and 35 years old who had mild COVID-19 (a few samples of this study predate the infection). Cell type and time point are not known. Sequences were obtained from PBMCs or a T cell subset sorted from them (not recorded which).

The CDR3, as DNA: TGTGCCAGCAGTTACTCGCTCCCCCTCTATGGCTACACCTTC. This translates into CASSYSLPLYGYTF. The chain has TRBV6-5 and TRBJ1-2; D remains unclear. Looked up from germline, CDR1 is MNHEY and CDR2 is SVGAGI. The CDR3 contains 14 residues. The V end was cut by 0 bases, the J end by 4 bases, with 9 bases between.